Included here is one TCR beta chain sequence, with context. Per the authors' pipeline: Estimation of nucleated cell counts was performed using reference gene primer amplification. Data came from immunoSEQ multiplex PCR; TCRdb stores just in-frame clones and leaves some out. V and J calls and clone size are given by that table; D and trimming were obtained from the DNA. The table has 200,000 to 300,000 clones, about 80% seen once; the top ten hold around 9.1%. The data originate from a study of blood T cell repertoires in COVID-19. Looking at the study overall: Samples taken during acute and convalescent COVID-19 were collected in the United States, Italy and Spain. Sample material is recorded as cDNA or gDNA derived from T cells, B-cell-depleted T cells, or PBMCs.

The CDR3 is 13 amino acids. V was shortened by 5 bases and J by 9 bases, with 14 bases between the two germline ends. Germline V gene sequence: CDR1 SGHTA, CDR2 FQGNSA. The rearrangement uses TRBV7-2 and TRBJ1-5, with D perhaps matching TRBD1 (5 bases). The material sequenced was peripheral blood. The sequence came from a human donor in a cohort sampled during active COVID-19. CDR3 in amino acids: CASSKGEGRPQHF. CDR3 in DNA: TGTGCCAGCAGCAAAGGGGAAGGTAGGCCCCAGCATTTT.